This T cell receptor beta chain came from a study of T-cell memory formation after mild COVID-19. The CDR3 consists of 16 residues. Trimming took 4 bases from V and 9 from J; bases not matched to a gene: 10. The germline CDR1 and CDR2 sequences are SGDLS and YYNGEE. A single record per CDR3 protein comes from TCRdb applying MiXCR to the 5' RACE reads. In the table there are 250,000 to 400,000 distinct CDR3 sequences, roughly 13% of which are singletons. Sequencing was carried out using PBMCs or a T cell subset sorted from them (not recorded which). The TCR was taken from a young man who had mild COVID-19 (a few samples of this study predate the infection). Cell type and time point are not known. J is TRBJ1-6 and V is TRBV9; 10 bases line up with TRBD1. This chain's CDR3 is CASSPDMTGGGSPLHF. CDR3 DNA: TGTGCCAGCAGCCCAGACATGACAGGGGGCGGTTCACCCCTCCACTTT.